The entry below describes one T cell receptor (beta chain). This entry belongs to a study of blood T cell repertoires in COVID-19. Study context: Nucleic acid was either cDNA or gDNA, and it came from T cells, B-cell-depleted T cells, or PBMCs.

The CDR3 length is 14 residues. CDR1 GTSNPN and CDR2 SVGIG come from the germline V gene (reference sequence). The V and J ends lost 3 bases and 4 bases, in that order; junction bases with no gene match: 4. In the source study's methods: Amplification from reference gene primers served as the basis for estimated nucleated cell counts. Data came from immunoSEQ multiplex PCR; TCRdb stores just in-frame clones and leaves some out. That table supplies the V and J calls and clone size; D and trimming were determined from the DNA. The table includes nearly 200,000 clones, around nine tenths detected once. The sample comprised peripheral blood. The chain links TRBV30 to TRBJ2-7; 12 nucleotides align to TRBD2. This clonotype originated in a woman aged 40 to 50 who had recovered from COVID-19. CDR3 sequence (DNA): TGTGCCTGGAGGCCCCTAGCGGGAGGGTACGAGCAGTACTTC. It codes for CAWRPLAGGYEQYF.